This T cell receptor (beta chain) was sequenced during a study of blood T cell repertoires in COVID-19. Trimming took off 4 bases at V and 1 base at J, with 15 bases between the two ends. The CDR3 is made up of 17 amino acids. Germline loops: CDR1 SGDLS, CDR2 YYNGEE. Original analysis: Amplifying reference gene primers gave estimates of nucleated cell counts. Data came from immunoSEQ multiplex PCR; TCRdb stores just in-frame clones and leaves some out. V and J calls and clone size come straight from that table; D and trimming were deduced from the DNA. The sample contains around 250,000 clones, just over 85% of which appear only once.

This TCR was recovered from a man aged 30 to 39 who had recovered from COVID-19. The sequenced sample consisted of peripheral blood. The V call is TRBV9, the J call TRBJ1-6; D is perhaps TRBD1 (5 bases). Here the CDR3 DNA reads TGTGCCAGCAGCTCTACGGCAGGGCCGTCCTATAATTCACCCCTCCACTTT. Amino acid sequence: CASSSTAGPSYNSPLHF.